Listed below are T cell receptor beta chains from one sample, sequenced in a study of early T cells in non-severe SARS-CoV-2 infection. MiXCR, applied by TCRdb to the 5' RACE reads, yields one record per CDR3 protein. The table has some 66,000 distinct CDR3 sequences, roughly an eighth seen once. Sequenced input: whole blood. These receptor sequences come from an adult who was a healthcare worker with PCR-confirmed SARS-CoV-2 infection or an uninfected control (not recorded which). Each CDR3 is given with its conserved first and last residue. A D gene is named only where the DNA matches it firmly. The listing skips clone size in some rows; elsewhere it reads once, few, many or a size class.

d_call,j_call,v_call,clone_size,cdr3_aa,cdr3_nt
.,TRBJ2-1,TRBV9,.,CASSVSGNGANEQFF,TGTGCCAGCAGCGTATCAGGGAATGGGGCCAATGAGCAGTTCTTC
TRBD1,TRBJ2-1,TRBV25-1,many,CASLPGQGNNEQFF,TGTGCCAGTTTACCGGGACAGGGTAACAATGAGCAGTTCTTC
.,TRBJ1-2,TRBV5-1,.,CASSLGTGGRGYTF,TGCGCCAGCAGCTTGGGAACTGGGGGAAGAGGCTACACCTTC
.,TRBJ1-2,TRBV18,many,CASSPETGFSDGYTF,TGTGCCAGCTCACCAGAGACAGGATTTTCTGATGGCTACACCTTC
.,TRBJ2-6,TRBV5-1,.,CASSLDSSSGANVLTF,TGCGCCAGCAGCTTGGACAGCTCCTCTGGGGCCAACGTCCTGACTTTC
TRBD2,TRBJ2-1,TRBV4-2,many,CASSQDWLAGGGNEQFF,TGTGCCAGCAGCCAAGATTGGCTAGCGGGAGGGGGGAATGAGCAGTTCTTC
TRBD2,TRBJ2-1,TRBV28,many,CASTSFAGVTYNEQFF,TGTGCCAGCACTTCATTTGCGGGGGTTACCTACAATGAGCAGTTCTTC
.,TRBJ1-6,TRBV18,.,CASSPSTSTSPLHF,TGTGCCAGCTCACCATCAACCTCCACTTCACCCCTCCACTTT
TRBD1,TRBJ2-7,TRBV7-2,few,CASRPGQGADEQYF,TGTGCCAGCAGACCCGGACAGGGGGCTGACGAGCAGTACTTC
.,TRBJ2-3,TRBV24-1,.,CATSDARTGDRTDTQYF,TGTGCCACCAGTGATGCTAGGACGGGTGACCGCACAGATACGCAGTATTTT
TRBD1,TRBJ1-1,TRBV6-5,many,CASRQGVNTEAFF,TGTGCCAGCAGACAGGGGGTGAACACTGAAGCTTTCTTT
.,TRBJ1-1,TRBV7-9,.,CASSFQENTEAFF,TGTGCCAGCAGCTTTCAGGAGAACACTGAAGCTTTCTTT
.,TRBJ2-1,TRBV28,.,CASSLTQGEQFF,TGTGCCAGCAGTTTGACGCAAGGGGAGCAGTTCTTC
.,TRBJ2-5,TRBV19,many,CASSDRHGETQYF,TGTGCCAGTAGTGACAGACACGGAGAGACCCAGTACTTC
TRBD2,TRBJ2-1,TRBV7-9,.,CASSLAPLGLVRNEQFF,TGTGCCAGCAGCTTAGCCCCGTTGGGACTAGTGCGCAATGAGCAGTTCTTC
.,TRBJ1-2,TRBV19,many,CASTGMTGANYGYTF,TGTGCCAGTACCGGAATGACAGGAGCGAACTATGGCTACACCTTC
TRBD1,TRBJ1-2,TRBV29-1,.,CSVVVTGSYGYTF,TGCAGCGTTGTCGTGACAGGGTCCTATGGCTACACCTTC
TRBD1,TRBJ2-2,TRBV3-1,many,CASSPRDRGTGELFF,TGTGCCAGCAGCCCCAGGGACAGGGGGACCGGGGAGCTGTTTTTT
.,TRBJ1-6,TRBV7-9,once,CASSLEGGWNSPLHF,TGTGCCAGCAGCTTAGAAGGAGGGTGGAATTCACCCCTCCACTTT
TRBD2,TRBJ2-3,TRBV11-2,many,CASSSQQVAGGLRDTQYF,TGTGCCAGCAGCTCCCAACAGGTAGCGGGGGGGCTGAGAGATACGCAGTATTTT
TRBD2,TRBJ2-1,TRBV9,.,CASSVVGLAGYNEQFF,TGTGCCAGCAGCGTAGTGGGACTAGCGGGTTACAATGAGCAGTTCTTC
TRBD1,TRBJ1-5,TRBV7-8,many,CASSLGDREGSNQPQHF,TGTGCCAGCAGCTTAGGAGACAGGGAAGGAAGCAATCAGCCCCAGCATTTT